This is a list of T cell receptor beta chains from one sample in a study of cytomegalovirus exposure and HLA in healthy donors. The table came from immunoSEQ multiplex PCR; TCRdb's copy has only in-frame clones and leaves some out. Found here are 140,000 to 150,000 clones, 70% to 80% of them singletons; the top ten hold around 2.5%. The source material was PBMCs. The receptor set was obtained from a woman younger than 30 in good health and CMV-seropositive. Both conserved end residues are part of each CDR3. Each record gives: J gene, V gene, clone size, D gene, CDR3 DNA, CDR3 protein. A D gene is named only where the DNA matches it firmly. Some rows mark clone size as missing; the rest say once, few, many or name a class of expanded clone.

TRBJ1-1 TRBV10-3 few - TGTGCCATCAGTGAGACAGGGTCGAACACTGAAGCTTTCTTT CAISETGSNTEAFF
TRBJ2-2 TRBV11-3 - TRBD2 TGTGCCAGCAGCAACGGACTAGCCCACACCGGGGAGCTGTTTTTT CASSNGLAHTGELFF
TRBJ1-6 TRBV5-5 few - TGTGCCAGCAGCTTGGCAGCGGGGAATTCACCCCTCCACTTT CASSLAAGNSPLHF
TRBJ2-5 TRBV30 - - TGTGCCTGGAGCGGGCGCGGGAAAAAAGACCCCGAAGAGACCCAGTACTTC CAWSGRGKKDPEETQYF
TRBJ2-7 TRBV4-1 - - TGCGCCAGCAGCCAAGATGGGCAGGGCTACGAGCAGTACTTC CASSQDGQGYEQYF
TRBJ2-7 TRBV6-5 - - TGTGCCAGCAGTGCCCGGACAGCCGGCGAGCAGTACTTC CASSARTAGEQYF
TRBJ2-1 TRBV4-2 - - TGTGCCAGCAGCCAAGACAGGAATGAGCAGTTCTTC CASSQDRNEQFF
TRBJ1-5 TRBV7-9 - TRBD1 TGTGCCAGCAGCTCGGGGACAGCGGGCAATCAGCCCCAGCATTTT CASSSGTAGNQPQHF
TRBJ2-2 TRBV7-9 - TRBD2 TGTGCCAGCAGCTTAGGCGGGCTAGCGGGCGGCACCGGGGAGCTGTTTTTT CASSLGGLAGGTGELFF
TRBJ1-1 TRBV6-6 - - TGTGCCAGCAGTTCCAGACAAAACACTGAAGCTTTCTTT CASSSRQNTEAFF
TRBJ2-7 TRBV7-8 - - TGTGCCAGCAGCTTAGCACAGGGACCCTCTTACGAGCAGTACTTC CASSLAQGPSYEQYF
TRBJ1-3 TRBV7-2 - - TGTGCCAGCAGCTTGCAGATACCAGTTACTGGAAACACCATATATTTT CASSLQIPVTGNTIYF
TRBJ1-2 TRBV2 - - TGTGCCAGCAGGCCGACGGGAGACTATGGCTACACCTTC CASRPTGDYGYTF
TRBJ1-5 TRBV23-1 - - TGCGCCAGCAGGCCCCAAAGGGGGAGCAATCAGCCCCAGCATTTT CASRPQRGSNQPQHF
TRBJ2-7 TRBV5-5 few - TGTGCCAGCAGCCAACTGCTATCGATCTACGAGCAGTACTTC CASSQLLSIYEQYF
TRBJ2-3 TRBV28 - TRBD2 TGTGCCAGCAGTTACGGGACTAGCGGATCTGACACAGATACGCAGTATTTT CASSYGTSGSDTDTQYF